This T cell receptor beta chain originates from a study of T cell responses to AZD1222 COVID-19 vaccine. Findings and caveats of the study: Vaccine-associated CD4 TCRs ranged over spike, dominating at 160-218 and 743-854. Most donors were white British, females outnumbered males, and clonal diversity was possibly underestimated. Spike-specific TCR breadth and depth grew following two AZD1222 doses.

Turning to this clone: Its antigen is undetermined.

Some clones are missing from TCRdb's copy, which holds only in-frame ones; the method was immunoSEQ multiplex PCR. Altogether 95,000 to 150,000 clones are present, roughly 88% being singletons, with the ten largest covering about 6.2%. Germline CDR1 and CDR2: SEHNR and FQNEAQ (reference sequence). The length of the CDR3 is 12 residues. Trimming removed 5 bases from V and 5 bases from J, with 9 bases in between. Sequencing was performed on peripheral blood, taken on day 0 of AZD1222 vaccination. This clonotype originated in an adult in good health. This sequence joins TRBV7-9 and TRBJ1-1; D unresolved. DNA of the CDR3: TGTGCCAGCAGCCCAAGGACTACTGAAGCTTTCTTT. Residues: CASSPRTTEAFF. Looking up the rest from reference TRBV7-9 and TRBJ1-1 gives the full variable domain: DTGVSQNPRHKITKRGQNVTFRCDPISEHNRLYWYRQTLGQGPEFLTYFQNEAQLEKSRLLSDRFSAERPKGSFSTLEIQRTEQGDSAMYLCASSPRTTEAFFGQGTRLTVV.